A selection of T cell receptor beta chains follows, all from one sample in a study of human CD8 memory T cell subsets. TCRdb processed the 5' RACE reads again and assigns one entry to each CDR3 protein, with no DNA. Recorded for this sample: approximately 7,000 distinct CDR3 sequences. Sequenced sample: CD8+ T cells from PBMCs. All receptors derive from a human donor in good health. Each CDR3 is given with its conserved first and last residue.

TRBJ2-7,TRBV3-1,CASSSRTTGYYEQYF
TRBJ2-1,TRBV3-1,CASSQDGTSEGEQFF
TRBJ2-7,TRBV7-9,CASSMTATAYEQYF
TRBJ2-7,TRBV6-5,CASSLRGGRYEQYF
TRBJ1-5,TRBV27,CASSFVGRNQPQHF
TRBJ2-2,TRBV10-2,CASSTGTSGDSGELFF
TRBJ2-2,TRBV10-2,CASSESDGVLNTGELFF
TRBJ2-1,TRBV7-9,CASSFGGDEQFF
TRBJ2-3,TRBV28,CASSLSPLAYSTDTQYF
TRBJ2-1,TRBV6-2/TRBV6-3,CASSSGVNEQFF
TRBJ2-7,TRBV11-2,CASRTGDYYEQYF